The next 30 T cell receptor beta chains were all read from a single sample in a study of T cell responses to AZD1222 COVID-19 vaccine. Profiled with immunoSEQ multiplex PCR; TCRdb holds only in-frame clones, not every one. The sample holds 70,000 to 85,000 clones, about nine tenths seen once. The sample here was peripheral blood, taken on day 0 of AZD1222 vaccination. Receptors originate from an adult in good health.

In this sample, this clone turned up a few times. The chain carries TRBV30 and TRBJ1-6, with TRBD1 matching 7 bases. The V gene end was trimmed by 5 bases and the J gene end by 8 bases; junction bases not matched to a gene: 6. Germline lookup yields CDR1 GTSNPN and CDR2 SVGIG (reference sequence). This CDR3 region has 13 residues. Here the CDR3 reads CAWAQGGDSPLHF. In DNA form, the CDR3 reads TGTGCCTGGGCCCAGGGGGGGGATTCACCCCTCCACTTT.

This clone has more than one count but fewer than ten. V usage is TRBV14 and J usage is TRBJ2-7; D unresolved. The CDR3 is made up of 13 amino acids. Trimming took off 5 bases at V and 6 bases at J, with 14 bases between the two ends. Germline values: CDR1 SGHDN, CDR2 FVKESK. DNA for the CDR3: TGTGCCAGCAGCTTAGGCCCGGGCTCCGAGCAGTACTTC. Its protein product is CASSLGPGSEQYF.

The rearrangement joins TRBV7-2 to TRBJ2-5; 7 positions agree with TRBD2. V was clipped by 2 bases and J by 3 bases; unmatched bases: 6. CDR1 SGHTA and CDR2 FQGNSA come from the germline V gene. This CDR3 has 15 residues. The CDR3 nucleotides are TGTGCCAGCAGCTTACAAAGCGGGGAAAAAGAGACCCAGTACTTC. It specifies CASSLQSGEKETQYF.

The chain links TRBV27 to TRBJ1-2; D ambiguous. Germline V gene sequence: CDR1 MNHEY, CDR2 SMNVEV (reference sequence). Trimming pared 3 bases from V and 0 bases from J, leaving 14 bases between. The CDR3 runs to 16 residues. CDR3 nucleotide sequence: TGTGCCAGCAGTTTCCGGTTGAGAGCAGCTAACTATGGCTACACCTTC. Protein product: CASSFRLRAANYGYTF.

The J gene is TRBJ2-5, the V gene TRBV25-1; 7 nucleotides line up with TRBD1. CDR3 length: 13 amino acids. Germline-derived CDR1 and CDR2 are MGHDK and SYGVNS. Losses at the gene ends were 6 bases for V and 3 bases for J; bases not matched to a gene: 4. The CDR3 DNA is TGTGCCAGCAGCCCAGGGGGAGAAGAGACCCAGTACTTC. This codes for CASSPGGEETQYF.

This sequence joins TRBV29-1 and TRBJ2-7; D gene uncertain. CDR1 is SQVTM and CDR2 is ANQGSEA in the germline V gene. This CDR3 spans 10 amino acids. The V end lost 6 bases, the J end lost 6 bases, and 9 bases lay between the germline ends. DNA for the CDR3: TGCAGCGTCCGAGACGGCGAGCAGTACTTC. Protein: CSVRDGEQYF.

This sequence joins TRBV7-9 and TRBJ2-1; weak D call: TRBD1 (6 bases). This CDR3 has 12 residues. CDR1 and CDR2 (germline): SEHNR, FQNEAQ (reference sequence). The germline V and J ends were trimmed by 5 bases and 8 bases, with 10 bases remaining between them. Here the CDR3 reads CASSDTGYEQFF. As DNA, the CDR3 is TGTGCCAGCAGCGACACAGGGTATGAGCAGTTCTTC. The complete variable domain, with remaining parts taken from reference TRBV7-9 and TRBJ2-1, reads DTGVSQNPRHKITKRGQNVTFRCDPISEHNRLYWYRQTLGQGPEFLTYFQNEAQLEKSRLLSDRFSAERPKGSFSTLEIQRTEQGDSAMYLCASSDTGYEQFFGPGTRLTVL.

The chain couples TRBV10-2 to TRBJ2-1; TRBD2 matches at 14 bases. This CDR3 has 18 residues. The trim removed 0 bases at V and 6 bases at J, leaving 7 bases unmatched. Germline V lookup: CDR1 WSHSY, CDR2 SAAADI. CDR3 protein: CASSESLRLAGGTNEQFF. CDR3 nucleotide sequence: TGCGCCAGCAGTGAGTCGCTACGACTAGCGGGGGGGACCAATGAGCAGTTCTTC.

The chain links TRBV19 to TRBJ1-2; TRBD1 matches 8 bases. The CDR3 runs 15 residues. The V gene end was trimmed by 3 bases and the J gene end by 2 bases; junction bases not matched to a gene: 5. Looked up from germline, CDR1 is LNHDA and CDR2 is SQIVND (reference sequence). The CDR3 reads CASSMGRGRNYGYTF. The CDR3 DNA is TGTGCCAGTAGTATGGGCAGGGGGCGCAACTATGGCTACACCTTC.

The chain combines TRBV10-3 with TRBJ1-5; 11 positions agree with TRBD1. The ends lost 3 bases at V and 7 bases at J; junction bases unmatched: 5. The germline V gene encodes CDR1 ENHRY and CDR2 SYGVKD. This CDR3 region has 15 residues. CDR3 loop: CAISDGQGAGQPQHF. The CDR3 DNA is TGTGCCATCAGTGACGGACAGGGGGCGGGCCAGCCCCAGCATTTT.

The V call is TRBV9, the J call TRBJ2-2; D perhaps matches TRBD1 (6 bases). This CDR3 has 15 amino acids. V gave up 8 bases and J gave up 1 base, with 15 bases separating them. Germline values: CDR1 SGDLS, CDR2 YYNGEE. CDR3 coding DNA: TGTGCCAGTTCTCCCGGGACAATGAACACCGGGGAGCTGTTTTTT. Protein sequence: CASSPGTMNTGELFF.

J is TRBJ1-1 and V is TRBV9; the D is unclear. The CDR3 runs 14 residues. V was clipped by 2 bases and J by 1 base, with 9 bases between them. Germline-derived CDR1 and CDR2 are SGDLS and YYNGEE. The CDR3 DNA reads as TGTGCCAGCAGCGTGGTGGAGGCGAACACTGAAGCTTTCTTT. The encoded protein is CASSVVEANTEAFF.

The chain uses TRBV28 and TRBJ1-2; a weak D match, TRBD1 (5 bases). From germline, CDR1 is MDHEN and CDR2 SYDVKM. The V end was cut by 4 bases, the J end by 5 bases, with 14 bases between. The CDR3 spans 14 residues. DNA of the CDR3: TGTGCCAGCAGTTCCCCGGGGGGTTTATATGGCTACACCTTC. Amino acids: CASSSPGGLYGYTF.

The gene calls are TRBV7-9 and TRBJ2-2; TRBD1 aligns across 9 bases. The junction had 4 bases not matched to a gene; V was cut back by 0 bases and J by 5 bases. The CDR3 length is 16 residues. CDR1 SEHNR and CDR2 FQNEAQ come from the germline V gene (reference sequence). CDR3 protein: CASSLAWDRATGELFF. As DNA, the CDR3 is TGTGCCAGCAGCTTAGCTTGGGACAGGGCTACCGGGGAGCTGTTTTTT.

The rearrangement links TRBV28 to TRBJ2-7; TRBD2 might be the D (6 bases). Germline V CDR1 and CDR2: MDHEN, SYDVKM. This CDR3 is built from 15 residues. The V and J ends lost 1 base and 1 base respectively, with 11 bases between them. CDR3 sequence (DNA): TGTGCCAGCAGTTTATCTGGGGGGAGATCCTACGAGCAGTACTTC. This encodes CASSLSGGRSYEQYF.

This clone has more than one count but fewer than ten. The CDR3 DNA is TGTGCCAGCAGCTTAATTTCCAGGGACTACGAGCAGTACTTC. This sequence encodes CASSLISRDYEQYF. The genes are TRBV7-8 and TRBJ2-7; D is perhaps TRBD1 (5 bases). The CDR3 is made up of 14 amino acids. Trimming cost V 2 bases and J 3 bases, with 11 bases left between them. The germline V gene has CDR1 SGHVS and CDR2 FQNEAQ. Using reference TRBV7-8 and TRBJ2-7 for the parts outside the CDR3, the full variable domain is GAGVSQSPRYKVAKRGQDVALRCDPISGHVSLFWYQQALGQGPEFLTYFQNEAQLDKSGLPSDRFFAERPEGSVSTLKIQRTQQEDSAVYLCASSLISRDYEQYFGPGTRLTVT.

CDR3 region: CASRPAPGQGPYNEQFF. For the CDR3, the DNA is TGTGCCAGCAGGCCCGCCCCCGGGCAGGGCCCCTACAATGAGCAGTTCTTC. J is TRBJ2-1 and V is TRBV28; D possibly corresponds to TRBD1 (5 bases). V was shortened by 6 bases and J by 2 bases, with 20 bases between the two germline ends. This CDR3 has 17 amino acids. Germline V gives CDR1 MDHEN, CDR2 SYDVKM.

The rearrangement joins TRBV19 to TRBJ2-1, with 11 bases identical to TRBD2. CDR1 is LNHDA and CDR2 is SQIVND in the germline V gene (reference sequence). V lost 5 bases to trimming and J lost 7 bases; unmatched junction nucleotides: 7. This CDR3 region has 15 residues. This CDR3 reads CASSFIAGGPNEQFF. DNA of the CDR3: TGTGCCAGTAGTTTCATAGCGGGAGGGCCTAATGAGCAGTTCTTC. Full variable domain (outside the CDR3, taken from reference TRBV19 and TRBJ2-1): DGGITQSPKYLFRKEGQNVTLSCEQNLNHDAMYWYRQDPGQGLRLIYYSQIVNDFQKGDIAEGYSVSREKKESFPLTVTSAQKNPTAFYLCASSFIAGGPNEQFFGPGTRLTVL.

This chain links TRBV3-1 (or the pseudogene TRBV3-2) with TRBJ2-3, with 11 bases that match TRBD2. Germline values: CDR1 LGHDT, CDR2 YNNKEL (reference sequence). The V gene end was trimmed by 3 bases and the J gene end by 4 bases; junction bases not matched to a gene: 6. The CDR3 has 16 residues. The DNA of the CDR3 is TGTGCCAGCAGCCATTTATTAGCGGGAGGGTCAGATACGCAGTATTTT. It encodes CASSHLLAGGSDTQYF.

The V call is TRBV11-2, the J call TRBJ2-5; 13 positions agree with TRBD2. The CDR3 extends over 18 amino acids. Trimming took 7 bases from V and 4 from J; bases not matched to a gene: 15. CDR1 SGHAT and CDR2 FQNNGV come from the germline V gene. CDR3 in amino acids: CASTGELGLAGVGETQYF. DNA of the CDR3: TGTGCCAGCACTGGGGAGCTTGGACTAGCGGGAGTGGGAGAGACCCAGTACTTC.

The chain joins TRBV6-1 to TRBJ1-5; D not certain. Trimming removed 3 bases from V and 6 bases from J, with 12 bases in between. The V gene's germline CDR1 is MNHNS and CDR2 SASEGT. CDR3 length equals 14 residues. Here the CDR3 reads CASSELNLGQPQHF. The DNA for the CDR3 is TGTGCCAGCAGTGAGCTAAATCTAGGTCAGCCCCAGCATTTT.

The chain links TRBV10-1 to TRBJ2-7; no definite D call. There are 13 residues in the CDR3. Germline loops: CDR1 WNHNN, CDR2 SYGVQD (reference sequence). V lost 10 bases to trimming and J lost 1 base, with 14 bases between them. CDR3 protein: CATSFEGSYEQYF. The CDR3 DNA reads as TGCGCCACCTCTTTCGAAGGATCCTACGAGCAGTACTTC.

The V call is TRBV11-2, the J call TRBJ2-7, with D unresolved. This CDR3 spans 14 amino acids. V was pared by 0 bases and J by 6 bases, with 12 bases between. The germline V gene has CDR1 SGHAT and CDR2 FQNNGV. CDR3 bases: TGTGCCAGCAGCTTAGAGCCTGGTAACTCCGAGCAGTACTTC. Amino acids: CASSLEPGNSEQYF.

The chain recombines TRBV20-1 with TRBJ2-1, with a possible D match to TRBD1 (5 bases). There are 14 residues in the CDR3. The germline V gene encodes CDR1 DFQATT and CDR2 SNEGSKA (reference sequence). V lost 7 bases and J lost 0, with 13 bases in between. In DNA form, the CDR3 reads TGCAGTGGCAGTGACAGTACCTCCTACAATGAGCAGTTCTTC. Translating it yields CSGSDSTSYNEQFF.

The chain couples TRBV2 to TRBJ2-3, with 8 positions matching TRBD1. CDR3 length equals 14 residues. Germline CDR1 reads SNHLY; CDR2 reads FYNNEI. Trimming removed 6 bases from V and 6 bases from J; junction bases left unmatched: 8. CDR3 in amino acids: CASSWTGKADTQYF. Here the CDR3 DNA reads TGTGCCAGCAGCTGGACAGGGAAGGCCGATACGCAGTATTTT.

V is TRBV5-5 and J is TRBJ1-3; D ambiguous. Germline assignment: CDR1 SGHKS and CDR2 YYEKEE (reference sequence). The CDR3 spans 16 residues. V dropped 6 bases and J dropped 0 bases, with 16 bases sitting between them. In nucleotides, the CDR3 is TGTGCCAGCACCCCGACTGGGCGGCTCTCTGGAAACACCATATATTTT. As protein: CASTPTGRLSGNTIYF.

V gene TRBV6-5 combines with J gene TRBJ1-3, with D maybe TRBD1 (6 bases). The germline V and J ends were trimmed by 4 bases and 2 bases, with 9 bases remaining between them. CDR1 and CDR2 (germline): MNHEY, SVGAGI. The CDR3 contains 14 residues. The CDR3 here is CASSLQGAGNTIYF. DNA of the CDR3: TGTGCCAGCAGTTTACAGGGAGCTGGAAACACCATATATTTT.

The V call is TRBV5-1, the J call TRBJ2-1, with a weak D call TRBD2 (5 bases). The CDR3 covers 14 residues. Between the trimmed V and J ends, which lost 4 bases and 6 bases, there was a span of 14 bases. The germline V gene has CDR1 SGHRS and CDR2 YFSETQ. The chain's CDR3 is CASSPWGVSNEQFF. The CDR3 nucleotides read TGCGCCAGCAGCCCCTGGGGAGTCTCCAATGAGCAGTTCTTC.

V and J are TRBV25-1 and TRBJ1-2, with unresolved D. Trimming removed 3 bases from V and 2 bases from J, with 4 bases in between. This CDR3 is built from 12 residues. Germline V gives CDR1 MGHDK, CDR2 SYGVNS. Written as DNA, the CDR3 is TGTGCCAGCAGTGACAGGAACTATGGCTACACCTTC. It translates to CASSDRNYGYTF.

The CDR3 DNA follows: TGCGCCGGAGACAGGGATCATGAAAAACTGTTTTTT. Its translation: CAGDRDHEKLFF. V is TRBV5-1 and J is TRBJ1-4; the match to TRBD1 covers 7 bases. Germline CDR1 reads SGHRS; CDR2 reads YFSETQ. J lost 6 bases, V lost 10 bases, and 6 bases had no gene match. This CDR3 spans 12 amino acids.